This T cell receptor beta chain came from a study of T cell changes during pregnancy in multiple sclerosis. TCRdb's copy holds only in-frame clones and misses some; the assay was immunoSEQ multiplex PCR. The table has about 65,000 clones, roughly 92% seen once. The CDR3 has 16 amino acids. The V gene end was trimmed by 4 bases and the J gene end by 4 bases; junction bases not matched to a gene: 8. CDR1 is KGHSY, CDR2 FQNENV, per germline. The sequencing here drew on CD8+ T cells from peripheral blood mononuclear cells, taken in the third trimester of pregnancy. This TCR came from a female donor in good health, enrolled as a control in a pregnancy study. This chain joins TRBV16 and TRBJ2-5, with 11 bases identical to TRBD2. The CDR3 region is CASSRNLAGGPETQYF. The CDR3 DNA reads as TGTGCCAGCAGCCGAAACTTAGCGGGGGGGCCAGAGACCCAGTACTTC.